The 15 T cell receptor beta chains presented below share a single source sample, sequenced in a study of tumor-infiltrating lymphocytes in primary liver carcinoma. Total RNA (around 500 ng) served as template for TCR beta cDNA synthesis primed by a constant-region primer. Modified slightly, ARM-PCR produced TCR beta libraries over three nested multiplex PCR rounds. The first two PCR rounds used TRBV1-TRBV30 forward primers with a C-beta reverse primer, 10 cycles each. TCRdb itself ran the multiplex PCR reads through MiXCR, one entry per CDR3 protein. The sample holds about 310,000 distinct CDR3 sequences; around 50% are singletons and the top ten take about 17%. Blood RNA originated from unsorted whole blood, with germline DNA additionally extracted. The sequenced sample consisted of peripheral blood. Receptors originate from a woman aged 25-40 years with primary liver carcinoma and hepatitis B virus infection.

On this clonotype itself: With a much larger clone just one base away, this may be a read error. Lacking the conserved final phenylalanine or tryptophan, this CDR3 likely reflects a read error. This chain uses TRBV6-5 with TRBJ2-3, with TRBD1 matching over 9 bases. The germline gives CDR1 MNHEY, CDR2 SVGAGI. V lost 10 bases and J lost 2; bases outside the gene matches: 7. The CDR3 loop spans 14 amino acids. The CDR3, as DNA: TGTGCCACCAAGGGACAGGGTAACACAGATACGCAGTATCTT. Protein sequence: CATKGQGNTDTQYL.

This clonotype was detected only a few times. The chain joins TRBV5-1 to TRBJ2-7; tentatively, D is TRBD1 (6 bases). The V gene lost 7 bases and the J gene lost 0 bases, with 14 bases spanning the gap. The CDR3 has 14 residues. In germline, CDR1 is SGHRS, CDR2 YFSETQ. For the CDR3, the DNA is TGCGCCAGCCAGACAGGACCCTCCTCCTACGAGCAGTACTTC. Protein: CASQTGPSSYEQYF.

Many counts were recorded for this clonotype. The chain uses TRBV12-3 or TRBV12-4 and TRBJ2-1, with 10 bases matching TRBD2. This CDR3 has 15 residues. Trimming took 5 bases from V and 6 from J; bases not matched to a gene: 7. The CDR3 reads CASSDVAGGFNEQFF. The CDR3 DNA reads TGTGCCAGCAGTGATGTAGCGGGAGGTTTCAATGAGCAGTTCTTC.

Notes on this clonotype: One junction end does not reproduce the germline sequence, and a read error may be involved. This chain links TRBV12-3 or TRBV12-4 with TRBJ2-7, with a tentative D call TRBD1 (6 bases). The CDR3 totals 13 residues. Here the CDR3 DNA reads TGTGCCAGCAGTTTATGTGGGGGCTACGGGCAGTACTTC. Its translation: CASSLCGGYGQYF.

As to this clonotype: A read error is possible here, since a much larger clone lies one base away. CDR3 in DNA: TGTGCCAGCAGTCGGCGGACAGGACTGGCCTACGAGCAGTACTTC. Translated: CASSRRTGLAYEQYF. The chain is built from TRBV12-3 or TRBV12-4 and TRBJ2-7, with 7 nucleotides matching TRBD1. This CDR3 is built from 15 residues. V trimming: 5 bases; J trimming: 2 bases; junction bases outside the gene matches: 9.

This clonotype appeared many times. This chain joins TRBV11-2 and TRBJ2-2, with D uncertain. V lost 6 bases to trimming and J lost 2 bases, with 7 bases between them. CDR3 length: 13 residues. The germline gives CDR1 SGHAT, CDR2 FQNNGV. CDR3 residues: CASSPTNTGELFF. CDR3 DNA sequence: TGTGCCAGCAGTCCTACTAACACCGGGGAGCTGTTTTTT.

This clonotype was detected only a few times. The chain employs TRBV7-9 and TRBJ2-5, with D possibly matching TRBD2 (5 bases). Deletions cut 3 bases from V and 5 bases from J, with 10 bases between. Per germline, CDR1 SEHNR and CDR2 FQNEAQ (reference sequence). This CDR3 is 13 amino acids long. The CDR3 spells CASSLDSTETQYF. In DNA, the CDR3 is TGTGCCAGCAGCTTGGACTCGACGGAGACCCAGTACTTC.

As concerns this clonotype: This likely comes from a read error, as the CDR3 has no conserved phenylalanine or tryptophan at its end. No DNA is shown, since the ends of the CDR3 on it are uncertain; the CDR3 is the one TCRdb lists. V and J are TRBV4-2 and TRBJ2-3. CDR1 and CDR2 (germline): LGHNA, YNFKEQ. 16 amino acids form the CDR3, both terminal residues included. CDR3 in amino acids: CASSQDSDYGWQLKYL.

CDR3 DNA: TGTGCCAGCAGTTTGATGGGGCGGGAGCTGTATGAGCAGTTCTTC. Translation gives CASSLMGRELYEQFF. The V call is TRBV28, the J call TRBJ2-1, with 7 nucleotides matching TRBD2. Per germline, CDR1 MDHEN and CDR2 SYDVKM. The ends lost 3 bases at V and 8 bases at J; junction bases unmatched: 10. This CDR3 spans 15 amino acids.

This clonotype was counted between two and nine times. The CDR3 DNA reads as TGTGCCACAGAGACAGGGTTGAGGAATTCACCCCTCCACTTT. This translates into CATETGLRNSPLHF. V is TRBV7-9 and J is TRBJ1-6; 7 bases align to TRBD1. After removal of 10 bases from V and 7 bases from J, the junction contained 10 bases not matched to a gene. This CDR3 spans 14 amino acids. Looked up from germline, CDR1 is SEHNR and CDR2 is FQNEAQ (reference sequence).

This clonotype came up many times. CDR3 region: CASSLGLAIQETQYF. Here the CDR3 DNA reads TGTGCCAGCAGCCTCGGACTAGCTATTCAAGAGACCCAGTACTTC. The chain couples TRBV12-3 or TRBV12-4 to TRBJ2-5; 8 nucleotides agree with TRBD2. V was clipped by 6 bases and J by 2 bases; unmatched bases: 8. This CDR3 spans 15 amino acids.

The chain joins TRBV5-6 to TRBJ2-5; TRBD2 is a possible D gene (5 bases). The CDR3 is made up of 14 amino acids. Looked up from germline, CDR1 is SGHDT and CDR2 is YYEEEE. CDR3 coding DNA: TGTGTCAGTTCCCAAGACTACCTCGGGGAGACCCAGTACTTC. Encoded protein: CVSSQDYLGETQYF.

Notes on this clonotype: Here the CDR3 omits its conserved ending phenylalanine or tryptophan, so a read error is the likely source. The CDR3 nucleotides are TGTCGCGAGGGCAATCAGCCCCAGCATCTT. Translated, it gives CREGNQPQHL. The chain uses TRBV28 and TRBJ1-5; D is unresolved. CDR3 length: 10 amino acids. The V gene's germline CDR1 is MDHEN and CDR2 SYDVKM.

V gene TRBV5-1 combines with J gene TRBJ2-7; possibly TRBD2 for D (5 bases). This CDR3 has 14 amino acids. Trimming removed 0 bases from V and 7 bases from J, with 14 bases in between. CDR1 is SGHRS and CDR2 is YFSETQ in the germline V gene. The CDR3 loop is CASSLVTSKGEQYF. The CDR3 DNA reads as TGCGCCAGCAGCTTGGTAACTAGTAAAGGGGAGCAGTACTTC.

The chain has TRBV11-2 and TRBJ2-3; D call uncertain. Matching the DNA end better, TRBJ1-5 makes the J call doubtful. CDR3 length: 11 amino acids. Germline values: CDR1 SGHAT, CDR2 FQNNGV. CDR3 sequence reads: CASILGDTQHF. CDR3 in DNA: TGTGCCAGCATCCTTGGGGATACGCAGCATTTT.